This T cell receptor beta chain stems from a study of cytomegalovirus exposure and HLA in healthy donors. Study results and limitations: An assumption of roughly uniform sequencing depth across donors underlay the presence/absence analyses. Cytomegalovirus-associated status was assigned to about 150 TCR beta chains. As a later analysis showed, several of the most significant clusters appeared to be linked to common viral pathogens. Immune exposure data for these donors was limited to CMV serostatus.

With 60 Vbeta and 13 Jbeta primers, the PCR was carried out. Only in-frame clones appear in the TCRdb table, and some are missing; sequencing was by immunoSEQ multiplex PCR. The sample lists 85,000 to 130,000 clones; 65% to 75% were seen once. Note on this clone: What it recognizes is unknown.

The CDR3 length is 15 residues. Trimming took off 1 base at V and 0 bases at J, with 8 bases between the two ends. Germline CDR1 is SSHAT and CDR2 is FNYEAQ (reference sequence). This chain uses TRBV7-7 with TRBJ2-3; TRBD2 is a possible D gene (5 bases). The source material was PBMCs. The TCR comes from a woman aged 18-30 years in good health and CMV-seropositive. The CDR3 spells CASSLDGSSTDTQYF. CDR3 DNA: TGTGCCAGCAGCTTAGATGGGAGCAGCACAGATACGCAGTATTTT.